The rows below give T cell receptor beta chains drawn from one sample of a study of identifying expanded T cells in peripheral blood. Measured with immunoSEQ multiplex PCR; TCRdb has only the in-frame clones, and not every one. The table shows approximately 100,000 clones, with 88% occurring only once. Material for sequencing was blood. These receptors came from a person between 18 and 75 years old in good health. Each CDR3 is given with its conserved first and last residue. D genes are given only for firm matches. The size of a clone is reported for some rows only, either as once, few or many, or as a class for expanded clones.

>15|TRBV5-1|-|TRBJ2-4|TRBD2
CASSSTSGGANIQYF
TGCGCCAGCAGCTCGACTAGCGGGGGGGCGAACATTCAGTACTTC
>15|TRBV5-6|-|TRBJ1-2|-
CASSLVTGENYGYTF
TGTGCCAGCAGCTTGGTGACGGGCGAGAACTATGGCTACACCTTC
>19|TRBV11-2|-|TRBJ2-3|TRBD2
CASSSSASGGPSSHDTQYF
TGTGCCAGCAGCTCTAGCGCTAGCGGGGGGCCCTCGAGCCACGATACGCAGTATTTT
>14|TRBV19|-|TRBJ1-5|TRBD1
CASSNYRGPQPQHF
TGTGCCAGTAGTAATTACAGGGGGCCTCAGCCCCAGCATTTT
>15|TRBV2|-|TRBJ1-5|-
CASSPHGNSNQPQHF
TGTGCCAGCAGCCCACACGGGAATAGCAATCAGCCCCAGCATTTT
>14|TRBV5-1|-|TRBJ1-4|TRBD1
CASSGDSLNEKLFF
TGCGCCAGCAGCGGGGACAGTCTTAATGAAAAACTGTTTTTT
>12|TRBV9|once|TRBJ2-3|-
CASTTLGDTQYF
TGTGCCAGCACCACCCTCGGTGATACGCAGTATTTT
>14|TRBV2|once|TRBJ2-7|-
CASSEFVDFYEQYF
TGTGCCAGCAGTGAATTTGTGGACTTCTACGAGCAGTACTTC
>15|TRBV25-1|-|TRBJ2-1|-
CASSGETRSYNEQFF
TGTGCCAGCAGTGGGGAGACTCGCTCCTACAATGAGCAGTTCTTC
>15|TRBV19|few|TRBJ1-4|TRBD1
CASSPGQGWNGKLFF
TGTGCCAGTAGTCCTGGACAGGGGTGGAATGGAAAACTGTTTTTT
>14|TRBV7-8|-|TRBJ1-1|-
CASSLTGLDTEAFF
TGTGCCAGCAGCTTAACAGGTCTGGACACTGAAGCTTTCTTT
>16|TRBV10-2|-|TRBJ1-1|-
CASIGLMTALNTEAFF
TGCGCCAGCATAGGGTTGATGACAGCGTTGAACACTGAAGCTTTCTTT
>14|TRBV2|-|TRBJ2-3|-
CASRIGGATDTQYF
TGTGCCAGCCGAATCGGAGGAGCCACAGATACGCAGTATTTT
>13|TRBV7-3|-|TRBJ2-2|TRBD2
CASRSSGTGELFF
TGTGCCAGCAGGTCTAGCGGGACCGGGGAGCTGTTTTTT
>14|TRBV18|-|TRBJ2-3|TRBD1
CASSPAGGTDTQYF
TGTGCCAGCTCCCCCGCAGGGGGAACAGATACGCAGTATTTT
>13|TRBV4-3|-|TRBJ2-7|-
CASSPGQSYEQYF
TGCGCCAGCAGCCCTGGACAATCCTACGAGCAGTACTTC
>13|TRBV11-3|-|TRBJ2-7|-
CASSLVPGYEQYF
TGTGCCAGCAGCTTAGTTCCCGGCTACGAGCAGTACTTC
>14|TRBV4-1|-|TRBJ1-1|-
CASSQGQLNTEAFF
TGCGCCAGCAGCCAAGGCCAATTGAACACTGAAGCTTTCTTT
>16|TRBV19|-|TRBJ2-1|TRBD2
CASSIEGLAGVYEQFF
TGTGCCAGTAGTATAGAGGGACTAGCGGGAGTCTATGAGCAGTTCTTC
>13|TRBV10-1|-|TRBJ2-1|-
CASSSHGDNEQFF
TGCGCCAGCAGTTCCCACGGTGACAATGAGCAGTTCTTC
>13|TRBV5-1|-|TRBJ2-5|-
CASSLTAGETQYF
TGCGCCAGCAGCTTAACAGCTGGAGAGACCCAGTACTTC
>16|TRBV18|-|TRBJ1-1|TRBD1
CASSPWDRGLNTEAFF
TGTGCCAGCTCACCATGGGACAGGGGATTGAACACTGAAGCTTTCTTT
>16|TRBV7-2|once|TRBJ2-5|TRBD2
CASSLTSGASQETQYF
TGTGCCAGCAGCCTTACTAGCGGGGCGAGCCAAGAGACCCAGTACTTC
>16|TRBV6-5|-|TRBJ2-2|-
CASSYRSRRGTGELFF
TGTGCCAGCAGTTACCGGTCACGAAGGGGCACCGGGGAGCTGTTTTTT
>13|TRBV6-6|-|TRBJ1-3|-
CSATSDSGNTIYF
TGTTCCGCGACCAGTGACTCTGGAAACACCATATATTTT
>16|TRBV15|-|TRBJ2-7|TRBD1
CATSSHLDRVSYEQYF
TGTGCCACCAGCTCCCATCTCGACAGGGTGTCCTACGAGCAGTACTTC
>13|TRBV9|-|TRBJ2-1|-
CASSVGGSNEQFF
TGTGCCAGCAGCGTAGGAGGCTCCAATGAGCAGTTCTTC
>13|TRBV19|few|TRBJ1-5|-
CASSTTANQPQHF
TGTGCCAGTAGTACCACAGCAAATCAGCCCCAGCATTTT
>12|TRBV28|-|TRBJ2-1|-
CASSLTGNEQFF
TGTGCCAGCAGTCTTACGGGGAATGAGCAGTTCTTC
>14|TRBV18|-|TRBJ2-5|-
CASSPSRGGETQYF
TGTGCCAGCTCTCCGTCGAGAGGGGGTGAGACCCAGTACTTC
>14|TRBV6-1|-|TRBJ2-2|TRBD2
CASSVSGRNGELFF
TGTGCCAGCAGCGTCAGCGGGAGAAACGGGGAGCTGTTTTTT
>15|TRBV2|-|TRBJ1-3|-
CASSEETLSGNTIYF
TGTGCCAGCAGTGAAGAGACACTCTCTGGAAACACCATATATTTT
>15|TRBV29-1|once|TRBJ1-2|TRBD1
CSVEVGQGTPDGYTF
TGCAGCGTTGAAGTGGGACAGGGAACGCCTGATGGCTACACCTTC
>15|TRBV5-4|-|TRBJ2-5|TRBD2
CASSFLAGGQETQYF
TGTGCCAGCAGTTTCCTAGCGGGGGGCCAAGAGACCCAGTACTTC
>16|TRBV14|-|TRBJ1-1|TRBD1
CASSPQPGQPNTEAFF
TGTGCCAGCAGCCCCCAGCCGGGACAGCCGAACACTGAAGCTTTCTTT